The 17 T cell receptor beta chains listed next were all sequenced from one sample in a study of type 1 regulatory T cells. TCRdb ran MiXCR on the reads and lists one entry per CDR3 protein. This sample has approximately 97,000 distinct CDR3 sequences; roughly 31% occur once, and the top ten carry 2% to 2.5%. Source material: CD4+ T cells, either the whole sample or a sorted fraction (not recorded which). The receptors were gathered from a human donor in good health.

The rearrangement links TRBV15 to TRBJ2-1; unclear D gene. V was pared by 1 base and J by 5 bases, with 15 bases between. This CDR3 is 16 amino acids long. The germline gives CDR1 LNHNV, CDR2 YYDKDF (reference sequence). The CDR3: CATSRGQMDLDNEQFF. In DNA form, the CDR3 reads TGTGCCACCAGCAGAGGTCAGATGGACCTAGACAATGAGCAGTTCTTC.

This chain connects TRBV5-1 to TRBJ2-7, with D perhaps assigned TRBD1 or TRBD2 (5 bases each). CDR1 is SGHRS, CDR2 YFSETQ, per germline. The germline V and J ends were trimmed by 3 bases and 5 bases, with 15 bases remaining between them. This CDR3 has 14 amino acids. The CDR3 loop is CASSSTGTEDEQYF. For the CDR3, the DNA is TGCGCCAGCAGCTCGACCGGGACGGAGGACGAGCAGTACTTC.

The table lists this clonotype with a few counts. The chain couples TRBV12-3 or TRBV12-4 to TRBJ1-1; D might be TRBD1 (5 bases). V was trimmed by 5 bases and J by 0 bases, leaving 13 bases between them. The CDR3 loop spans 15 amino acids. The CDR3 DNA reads TGTGCCAGCAGTAAGAGACAGATCATGAACACTGAAGCTTTCTTT. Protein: CASSKRQIMNTEAFF.

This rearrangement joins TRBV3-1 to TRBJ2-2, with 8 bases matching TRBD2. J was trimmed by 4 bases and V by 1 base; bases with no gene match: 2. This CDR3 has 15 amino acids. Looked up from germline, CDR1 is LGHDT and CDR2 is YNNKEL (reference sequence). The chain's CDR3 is CASSQASGLTGELFF. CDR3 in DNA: TGTGCCAGCAGCCAAGCTAGCGGGCTCACCGGGGAGCTGTTTTTT.

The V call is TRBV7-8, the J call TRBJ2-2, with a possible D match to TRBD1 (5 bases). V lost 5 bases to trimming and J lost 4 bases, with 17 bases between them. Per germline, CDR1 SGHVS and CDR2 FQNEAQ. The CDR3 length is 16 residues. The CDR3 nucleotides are TGTGCCAGCAGCCCCCACCTTAGGGGCCTCACCGGGGAGCTGTTTTTT. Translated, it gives CASSPHLRGLTGELFF.

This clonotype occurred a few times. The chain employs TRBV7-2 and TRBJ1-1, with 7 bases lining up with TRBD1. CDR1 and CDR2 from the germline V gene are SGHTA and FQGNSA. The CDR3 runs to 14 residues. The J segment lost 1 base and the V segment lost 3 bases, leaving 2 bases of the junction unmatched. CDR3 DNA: TGTGCCAGCAGCTTTCGGACAGGGAACACTGAAGCTTTCTTT. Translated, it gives CASSFRTGNTEAFF.

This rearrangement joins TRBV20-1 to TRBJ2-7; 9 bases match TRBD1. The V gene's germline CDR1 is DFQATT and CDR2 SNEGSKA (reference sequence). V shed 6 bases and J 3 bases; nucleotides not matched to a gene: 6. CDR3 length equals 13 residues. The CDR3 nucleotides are TGCAGTGCCCTGGGACAGGGACACTACGAGCAGTACTTC. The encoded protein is CSALGQGHYEQYF.

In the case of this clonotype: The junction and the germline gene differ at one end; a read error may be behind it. The CDR3 reads CSARGQGTEAFF. CDR3 in DNA: TGCAGTGCGAGAGGACAGGGCACTGAAGCTTTCTTT. The gene calls are TRBV20-1 and TRBJ1-1; 8 bases line up with TRBD1. This CDR3 region has 12 residues. The V gene's germline CDR1 is DFQATT and CDR2 SNEGSKA (reference sequence).

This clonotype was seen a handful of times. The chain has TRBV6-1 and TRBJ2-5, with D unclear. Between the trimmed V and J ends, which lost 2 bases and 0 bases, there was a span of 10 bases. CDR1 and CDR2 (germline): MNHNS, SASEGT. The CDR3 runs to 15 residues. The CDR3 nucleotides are TGTGCCAGCAGTGAACTCAAACATCACCAAGAGACCCAGTACTTC. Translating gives CASSELKHHQETQYF.

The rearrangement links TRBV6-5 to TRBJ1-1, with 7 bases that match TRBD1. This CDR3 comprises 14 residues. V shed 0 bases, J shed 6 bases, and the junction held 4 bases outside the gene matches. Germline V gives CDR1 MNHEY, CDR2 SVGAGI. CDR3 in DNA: TGTGCCAGCAGTTACTCGAGGGGGCAGTCTGAAGCTTTCTTT. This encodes CASSYSRGQSEAFF.

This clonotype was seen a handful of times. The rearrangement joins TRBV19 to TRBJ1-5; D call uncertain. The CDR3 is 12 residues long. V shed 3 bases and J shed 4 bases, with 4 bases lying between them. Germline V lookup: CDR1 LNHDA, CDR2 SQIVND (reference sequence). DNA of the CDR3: TGTGCCAGTAGTATGACTAATCAGCCCCAGCATTTT. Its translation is CASSMTNQPQHF.

The CDR3 region is CSASQATAYEQYF. CDR3 bases: TGCAGTGCAAGTCAGGCGACGGCGTACGAGCAGTACTTC. The chain recombines TRBV20-1 with TRBJ2-7; D is undetermined. This CDR3 spans 13 amino acids. Trimming took 6 bases from V and 4 from J, leaving 16 bases between them. Germline V CDR1 and CDR2: DFQATT, SNEGSKA (reference sequence).

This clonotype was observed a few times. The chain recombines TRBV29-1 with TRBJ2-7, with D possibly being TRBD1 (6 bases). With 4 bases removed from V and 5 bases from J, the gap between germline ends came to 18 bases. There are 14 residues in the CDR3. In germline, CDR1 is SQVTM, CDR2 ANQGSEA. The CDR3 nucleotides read TGCAGCGTTGGGGGGAGACAGGTTCCGAACGAGCAGTACTTC. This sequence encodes CSVGGRQVPNEQYF.

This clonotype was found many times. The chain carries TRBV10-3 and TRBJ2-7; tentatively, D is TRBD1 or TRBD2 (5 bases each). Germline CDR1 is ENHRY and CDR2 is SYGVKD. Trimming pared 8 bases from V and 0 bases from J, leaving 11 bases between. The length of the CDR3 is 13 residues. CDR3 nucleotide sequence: TGTGCCATCTCCCGAGGGGACTCCTACGAGCAGTACTTC. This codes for CAISRGDSYEQYF.

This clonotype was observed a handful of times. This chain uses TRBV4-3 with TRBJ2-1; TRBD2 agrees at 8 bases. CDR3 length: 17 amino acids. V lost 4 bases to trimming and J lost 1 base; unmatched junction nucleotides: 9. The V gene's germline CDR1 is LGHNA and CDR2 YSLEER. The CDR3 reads CASSPHSGAASYNEQFF. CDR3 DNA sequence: TGCGCCAGCAGCCCCCATAGCGGGGCGGCGTCCTACAATGAGCAGTTCTTC.

CDR3 DNA: TGTGCCAGCAGTTTTCAGGGACTAGCGAACTACGAGCAGTACTTC. This codes for CASSFQGLANYEQYF. The V and J genes are TRBV27 and TRBJ2-7; 10 positions match TRBD2. Germline assignment: CDR1 MNHEY and CDR2 SMNVEV (reference sequence). CDR3 size: 15 residues. J gave up 3 bases and V 3 bases, and 5 bases lay outside the gene matches.

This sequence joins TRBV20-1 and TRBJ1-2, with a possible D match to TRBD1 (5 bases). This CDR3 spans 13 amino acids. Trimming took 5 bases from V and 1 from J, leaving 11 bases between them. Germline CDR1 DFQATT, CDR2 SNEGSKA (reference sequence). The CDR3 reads CSAPIDSNYGYTF. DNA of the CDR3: TGCAGTGCTCCCATTGACAGTAACTATGGCTACACCTTC.